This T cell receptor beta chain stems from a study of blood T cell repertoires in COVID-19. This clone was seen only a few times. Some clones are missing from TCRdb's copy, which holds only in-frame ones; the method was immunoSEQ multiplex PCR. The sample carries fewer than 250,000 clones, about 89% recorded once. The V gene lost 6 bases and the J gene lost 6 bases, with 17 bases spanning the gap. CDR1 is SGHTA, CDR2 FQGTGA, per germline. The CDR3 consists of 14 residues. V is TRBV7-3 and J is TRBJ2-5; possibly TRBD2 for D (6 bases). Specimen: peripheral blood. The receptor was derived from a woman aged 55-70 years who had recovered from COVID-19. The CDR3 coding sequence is TGTGCCAGCAGTCCCATAGCTAGCGAAAAGACCCAGTACTTC. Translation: CASSPIASEKTQYF.